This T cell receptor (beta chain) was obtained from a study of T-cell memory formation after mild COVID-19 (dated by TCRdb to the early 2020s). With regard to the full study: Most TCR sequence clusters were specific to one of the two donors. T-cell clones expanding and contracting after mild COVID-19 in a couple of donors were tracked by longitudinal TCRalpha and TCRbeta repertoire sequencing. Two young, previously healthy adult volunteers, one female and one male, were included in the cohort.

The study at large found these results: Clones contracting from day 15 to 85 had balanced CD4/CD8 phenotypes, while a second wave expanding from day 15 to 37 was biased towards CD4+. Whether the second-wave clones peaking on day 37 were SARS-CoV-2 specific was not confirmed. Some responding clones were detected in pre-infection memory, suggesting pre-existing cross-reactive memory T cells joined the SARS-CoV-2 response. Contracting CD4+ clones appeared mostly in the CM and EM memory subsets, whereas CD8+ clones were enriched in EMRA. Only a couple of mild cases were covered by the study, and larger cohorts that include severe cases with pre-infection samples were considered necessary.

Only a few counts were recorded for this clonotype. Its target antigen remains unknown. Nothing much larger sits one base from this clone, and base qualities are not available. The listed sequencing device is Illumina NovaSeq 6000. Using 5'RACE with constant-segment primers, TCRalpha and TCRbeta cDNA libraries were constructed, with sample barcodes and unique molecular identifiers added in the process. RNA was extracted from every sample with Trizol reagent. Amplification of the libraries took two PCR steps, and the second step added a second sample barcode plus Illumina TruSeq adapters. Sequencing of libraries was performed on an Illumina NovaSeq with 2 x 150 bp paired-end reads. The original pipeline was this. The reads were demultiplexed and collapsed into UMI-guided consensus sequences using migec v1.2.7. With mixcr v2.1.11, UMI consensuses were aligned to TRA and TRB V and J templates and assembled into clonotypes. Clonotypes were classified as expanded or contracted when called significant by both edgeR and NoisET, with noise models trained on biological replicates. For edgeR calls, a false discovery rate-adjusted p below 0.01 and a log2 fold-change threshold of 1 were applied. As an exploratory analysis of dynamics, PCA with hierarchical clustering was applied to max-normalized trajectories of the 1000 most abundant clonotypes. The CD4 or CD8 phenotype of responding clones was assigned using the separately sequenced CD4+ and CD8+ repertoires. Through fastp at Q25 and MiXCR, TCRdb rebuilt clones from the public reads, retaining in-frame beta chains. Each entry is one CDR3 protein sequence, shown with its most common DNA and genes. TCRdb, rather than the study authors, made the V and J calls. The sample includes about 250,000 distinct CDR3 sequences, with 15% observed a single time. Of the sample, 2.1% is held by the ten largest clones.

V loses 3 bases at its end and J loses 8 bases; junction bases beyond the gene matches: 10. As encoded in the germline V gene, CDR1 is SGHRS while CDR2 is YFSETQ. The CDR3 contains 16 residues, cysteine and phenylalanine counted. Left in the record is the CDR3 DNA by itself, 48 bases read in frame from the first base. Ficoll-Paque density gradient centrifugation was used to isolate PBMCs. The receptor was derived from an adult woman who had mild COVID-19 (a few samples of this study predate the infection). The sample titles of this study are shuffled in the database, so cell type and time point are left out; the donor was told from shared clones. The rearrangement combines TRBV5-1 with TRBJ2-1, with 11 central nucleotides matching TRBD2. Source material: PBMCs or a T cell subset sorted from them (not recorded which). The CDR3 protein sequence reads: CASSSSPSGRPHEQFF. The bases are TGCGCCAGCAGCTCCTCTCCTAGCGGGAGGCCTCATGAGCAGTTCTTC.